The next 32 T cell receptor beta chains were all read from a single sample in a study of T cell repertoires in cytomegalovirus infection. Antigen specificity for these receptors is unknown. Each CDR3 protein gets one entry after TCRdb re-called the reads with MiXCR. The table shows about 480,000 distinct CDR3 sequences, with 30% to 40% occurring only once. The sequences come from cultured PBMCs, collected from culture after CMV antigen stimulation. These receptors were obtained from a human donor in good health (CMV status not recorded). Some clones in this sample may be carry-over from other donors' samples.

This clonotype was counted at least ten times. This rearrangement joins TRBV7-2 to TRBJ2-1; TRBD2 might be the D (6 bases). Trimming took 8 bases from V and 7 from J, leaving 18 bases between them. CDR1 SGHTA and CDR2 FQGNSA come from the germline V gene. The CDR3 is 14 residues long. The CDR3 here is CASSLGGIGNEQFF. The CDR3, as DNA: TGTGCCAGCTCCTTGGGCGGGATAGGGAATGAGCAGTTCTTC.

The V and J genes are TRBV6-1 and TRBJ1-1, with D possibly TRBD1 on 5 matching bases. V was pared by 7 bases and J by 1 base, with 16 bases between. Germline CDR1 and CDR2: MNHNS and SASEGT. The CDR3 has 15 residues. The DNA for the CDR3 is TGTGCCAGCACTACTTGGTTGGGACGGAACACTGAAGCTTTCTTT. It specifies CASTTWLGRNTEAFF.

The V call is TRBV7-6, the J call TRBJ2-1, with TRBD1 matching 8 bases. V was clipped by 8 bases and J by 7 bases; unmatched bases: 10. In germline, CDR1 is SGHVS, CDR2 FNYEAQ. CDR3 size: 14 residues. The CDR3 DNA reads TGTGCCAGCCCCTCCCGGCAGGGGGCTAATGAGCAGTTCTTC. Protein sequence: CASPSRQGANEQFF.

V gene TRBV12-5 combines with J gene TRBJ2-1, with 9 bases fitting TRBD2. There are 17 residues in the CDR3. Germline values: CDR1 LGHNT, CDR2 FRNRAP. V was clipped by 0 bases and J by 7 bases; unmatched bases: 10. The CDR3: CASGLVVAGGPRNEQFF. In DNA form, the CDR3 reads TGTGCTAGTGGTTTGGTAGTGGCGGGAGGGCCTAGGAATGAGCAGTTCTTC.

This clonotype was seen just once. The rearrangement uses TRBV27 and TRBJ2-1; 8 positions agree with TRBD1. Trimming removed 5 bases from V and 6 bases from J; junction bases left unmatched: 9. CDR1 MNHEY and CDR2 SMNVEV come from the germline V gene (reference sequence). The CDR3 sequence is 15 residues long. CDR3 DNA sequence: TGTGCCAGCAGTACCTGGACAGGGTGGGGCAATGAGCAGTTCTTC. Its translation is CASSTWTGWGNEQFF.

V and J are TRBV5-1 and TRBJ2-1, with D possibly called TRBD1 or TRBD2 (5 bases each). The CDR3 is 14 residues long. The ends were cut back, 1 base at V and 10 bases at J, with 15 bases in the middle. Per germline, CDR1 SGHRS and CDR2 YFSETQ. CDR3 loop: CASSLRLGVGEQFF. DNA of the CDR3: TGCGCCAGCAGCTTGCGGTTGGGGGTCGGGGAGCAGTTCTTC.

The chain has TRBV10-3 and TRBJ2-6; D gene unclear. V lost 0 bases and J lost 2, with 5 bases in between. The V gene's germline CDR1 is ENHRY and CDR2 SYGVKD. The CDR3 consists of 15 residues. In DNA form, the CDR3 reads TGTGCCATCAGTGAGTCAGGGACTGGGGCCAACGTCCTGACTTTC. This encodes CAISESGTGANVLTF.

The genes are TRBV6-5 and TRBJ1-1; D call uncertain. V was pared by 6 bases and J by 4 bases, with 12 bases between. Germline CDR1 is MNHEY and CDR2 is SVGAGI. This CDR3 is built from 13 residues. CDR3 coding DNA: TGTGCCAGCAGCTTCGTGGGGAGCACTGAAGCTTTCTTT. Amino acid sequence: CASSFVGSTEAFF.

At least ten counts were recorded for this clonotype. The chain joins TRBV7-2 to TRBJ2-7, with 8 bases aligning to TRBD2. There are 15 residues in the CDR3. Trimming cost V 4 bases and J 1 base; bases outside gene matches: 6. Germline V gene sequence: CDR1 SGHTA, CDR2 FQGNSA. The CDR3 loop reads CASSSNAGGSYEQYV. The CDR3, as DNA: TGTGCCAGCAGCTCAAATGCGGGAGGATCCTACGAGCAGTACGTC.

A few counts support this clonotype. V and J are TRBV7-9 and TRBJ2-7, with D hard to call. Germline V gene lookup returns CDR1 SEHNR and CDR2 FQNEAQ (reference sequence). The length of the CDR3 is 19 residues. V was pared by 5 bases and J by 2 bases, with 28 bases between. Here the CDR3 DNA reads TGTGCCAGCAGCCCCTCTCTCGCGGAGCCAGCAAGGGCCACCTACGAGCAGTACTTC. Translation gives CASSPSLAEPARATYEQYF.

This chain uses TRBV5-1 with TRBJ1-6; D uncertain. The germline V gene has CDR1 SGHRS and CDR2 YFSETQ. The CDR3 runs 16 residues. Trimming took 3 bases from V and 6 from J, leaving 16 bases between them. The CDR3 nucleotides read TGCGCCAGCAGCTCCAGTTGGGTTAGCGGTAATTCACCCCTCCACTTT. Its translation is CASSSSWVSGNSPLHF.

V is TRBV28 and J is TRBJ1-1, with D possibly matching TRBD1 (5 bases). Trimming removed 7 bases at V and 4 bases at J, with 13 bases between. Germline lookup yields CDR1 MDHEN and CDR2 SYDVKM. The CDR3 is 13 residues long. CDR3 nucleotides: TGTGCCAGCAATAGAGTCAGGGCCACTGAAGCTTTCTTT. Its protein product is CASNRVRATEAFF.

This clonotype has a handful of counts. The CDR3 region has the DNA TGTGCCATCGGGACAGGATCAACCTACGAGCAGTACTTC. It yields the protein CAIGTGSTYEQYF. This chain joins TRBV27 and TRBJ2-7, with 8 positions matching TRBD1. The CDR3 runs to 13 residues. V shed 10 bases, J shed 2 bases, and the junction held 7 bases outside the gene matches. Germline CDR1 and CDR2: MNHEY and SMNVEV (reference sequence).

The rearrangement uses TRBV18 and TRBJ2-5, with D hard to call. CDR1 KGHSH and CDR2 LQKENI come from the germline V gene. There are 12 residues in the CDR3. The germline V and J ends were trimmed by 6 bases and 3 bases, with 8 bases remaining between them. CDR3 protein: CASSGRKETQYF. CDR3 DNA: TGTGCCAGCTCCGGACGGAAAGAGACCCAGTACTTC.

The sample holds a few counts of this clonotype. The chain has TRBV6-5 and TRBJ2-1, with TRBD1 matching 7 bases. Germline CDR1 is MNHEY and CDR2 is SVGAGI. V shed 2 bases and J 6 bases; nucleotides not matched to a gene: 7. The CDR3 extends over 15 amino acids. CDR3 sequence reads: CASSYAQGVFNEQFF. In DNA, the CDR3 is TGTGCCAGCAGTTACGCTCAGGGGGTGTTCAATGAGCAGTTCTTC.

This clonotype turned up a few times. The chain couples TRBV24-1 to TRBJ2-2; maybe TRBD2 (5 bases). Trimming cost V 4 bases and J 7 bases, with 6 bases left between them. CDR1 is KGHDR and CDR2 is SFDVKD in the germline V gene. This CDR3 is built from 12 residues. CDR3 in amino acids: CATSERDGELFF. CDR3 nucleotides: TGTGCCACCAGTGAGAGGGACGGGGAGCTGTTTTTT.

The chain links TRBV24-1 to TRBJ1-2, with D hard to call. V lost 0 bases and J lost 6, with 10 bases in between. Germline CDR1 and CDR2: KGHDR and SFDVKD. CDR3 length: 14 amino acids. CDR3: CATSDLTLGHGYTF. The CDR3 DNA is TGTGCCACCAGTGATTTGACGCTCGGTCATGGCTACACCTTC.

This chain connects TRBV4-3 to TRBJ1-6; D ambiguous. V lost 3 bases, J lost 7 bases, and 10 bases lay in between. Germline V CDR1 and CDR2: LGHNA, YSLEER. CDR3 size: 14 residues. The CDR3 loop reads CASSQKIDNSPLHF. CDR3 nucleotides: TGCGCCAGCAGCCAGAAGATAGACAATTCACCCCTCCACTTT.

A word on this clonotype: Since no conserved phenylalanine or tryptophan closes the CDR3, a read error is the likely cause. No DNA is shown, since the ends of the CDR3 on it are uncertain; the CDR3 is the one TCRdb lists. V is TRBV7-9 and J is TRBJ2-1; TRBD1 is the table's D call, not checked against the DNA. Per the germline V gene, CDR1 is SEHNR and CDR2 is FQNEAQ (reference sequence). The CDR3 is 12 amino acids long, termini counted. CDR3 sequence reads: CASSREGRQGFL.

The chain recombines TRBV24-1 with TRBJ2-5; D could derive from TRBD1 or TRBD2 (5 bases each). The germline gives CDR1 KGHDR, CDR2 SFDVKD. Trimming stripped 2 bases from V and 1 base from J, with 13 bases between. This CDR3 comprises 16 residues. The CDR3 region is CATSDSGRTAQETQYF. In nucleotides, the CDR3 is TGTGCCACCAGTGATTCGGGACGCACAGCCCAAGAGACCCAGTACTTC.

The rearrangement links TRBV19 to TRBJ1-2, with 9 bases fitting TRBD1. The CDR3 is 14 residues long. Germline V gene data show CDR1 as LNHDA and CDR2 as SQIVND (reference sequence). The CDR3 reads CTTTGTGRYYGYTF. As DNA, the CDR3 is TGTACCACCACCGGGACAGGGAGGTACTATGGCTACACCTTC.

The rearrangement uses TRBV20-1 and TRBJ1-2, with D perhaps TRBD1 (5 bases). V was clipped by 3 bases and J by 11 bases, with 19 bases between them. The CDR3 extends over 13 amino acids. The germline CDR1 and CDR2 sequences are DFQATT and SNEGSKA (reference sequence). The CDR3 bases are TGCAGTGCTAGCGGAGGGGACTCTATGAGATACACCTTC. It specifies CSASGGDSMRYTF.

The table lists this clonotype with a few counts. The genes are TRBV12-3 or TRBV12-4 and TRBJ1-5; D gene unclear. The ends were cut back, 5 bases at V and 2 bases at J, with 13 bases in the middle. The CDR3 is 15 amino acids. For the CDR3, the DNA is TGTGCCAGCAGTCCTGACCCCCTCGGCAATCAGCCCCAGCATTTT. This encodes CASSPDPLGNQPQHF.

The chain employs TRBV11-3 and TRBJ2-1; 8 nucleotides agree with TRBD2. CDR1 and CDR2 from the germline V gene are SGHNT and YENEEA. The CDR3 totals 17 residues. V trimming: 1 base; J trimming: 10 bases; junction bases outside the gene matches: 15. The CDR3 sequence: CASSLGLQTGGVGEQFF. In DNA, the CDR3 is TGTGCCAGCAGCTTAGGGCTCCAGACGGGAGGGGTTGGAGAGCAGTTCTTC.

The CDR3 protein is CASSQTRAGEQYF. CDR3 DNA: TGTGCCAGCAGCCAAACCAGGGCAGGCGAGCAGTACTTC. This chain links TRBV4-2 with TRBJ2-7, with D perhaps TRBD1 (5 bases). CDR3 length equals 13 residues. With 2 bases removed from V and 6 bases from J, the gap between germline ends came to 11 bases. Germline V gene lookup returns CDR1 LGHNA and CDR2 YNFKEQ.

This clonotype was recorded a few times. V gene TRBV28 combines with J gene TRBJ2-7; no clear D gene. Germline-derived CDR1 and CDR2 are MDHEN and SYDVKM. There are 13 residues in the CDR3. The V gene lost 4 bases and the J gene lost 0 bases, with 7 bases spanning the gap. CDR3 DNA: TGTGCCAGCAGTTATGGGGTCTCCTACGAGCAGTACTTC. Translating gives CASSYGVSYEQYF.

The J gene is TRBJ1-6, the V gene TRBV5-1, with D unresolved. Trimming removed 1 base from V and 0 bases from J, with 11 bases in between. CDR3 length: 17 amino acids. Germline CDR1 and CDR2: SGHRS and YFSETQ. CDR3 amino acids: CASSLSGGSSYNSPLHF. In DNA form, the CDR3 reads TGCGCCAGCAGCTTGTCGGGTGGTAGCTCCTATAATTCACCCCTCCACTTT.

On this clonotype itself: Compared with germline, one end of the junction differs, possibly owing to a read error. The genes are TRBV10-3 and TRBJ2-1, with 10 bases that match TRBD2. Per germline, CDR1 ENHRY and CDR2 SYGVKD. The CDR3 totals 15 residues. CDR3: CAITMTSGSYNEQLF. CDR3 DNA sequence: TGTGCCATCACCATGACTAGCGGGTCCTACAATGAGCAGTTGTTC.

This clonotype appeared a few times. This chain joins TRBV11-3 and TRBJ1-1; 11 bases line up with TRBD1. The germline gives CDR1 SGHNT, CDR2 YENEEA. With V trimmed by 5 bases and J by 5 bases, 7 bases remained unmatched. The CDR3 length is 15 residues. CDR3 sequence: CASSAAGTGGTEAFF. The CDR3 DNA is TGTGCCAGCAGCGCCGCCGGGACAGGGGGAACTGAAGCTTTCTTT.

This clonotype was observed a handful of times. V and J are TRBV6-5 and TRBJ2-1, with 10 bases identical to TRBD2. The CDR3 length is 18 residues. CDR1 is MNHEY and CDR2 is SVGAGI in the germline V gene. Trimming cost V 1 base and J 8 bases; bases outside gene matches: 14. Written as DNA, the CDR3 is TGTGCCAGCAGTTACTTAGGTTCTAGCGGGAGCGGTTTCCATGAGCAGTTCTTC. It is translated as CASSYLGSSGSGFHEQFF.

In this sample, this clonotype turned up once. This sequence joins TRBV9 and TRBJ2-6; D unresolved. Per the germline V gene, CDR1 is SGDLS and CDR2 is YYNGEE. The V and J ends lost 0 bases and 0 bases respectively, with 10 bases between them. The CDR3 extends over 17 amino acids. CDR3 region: CASSVEATHSGANVLTF. Here the CDR3 DNA reads TGTGCCAGCAGCGTAGAAGCGACACACTCTGGGGCCAACGTCCTGACTTTC.

This clonotype was detected ten times or more. V is TRBV7-2 and J is TRBJ1-3; D is unclear. The V gene's germline CDR1 is SGHTA and CDR2 FQGNSA. Deletions cut 5 bases from V and 0 bases from J, with 11 bases between. The CDR3 contains 15 residues. CDR3 amino acids: CASSVYMSSGNTIYF. The CDR3 DNA reads TGTGCCAGCAGCGTATACATGAGCTCTGGAAACACCATATATTTT.